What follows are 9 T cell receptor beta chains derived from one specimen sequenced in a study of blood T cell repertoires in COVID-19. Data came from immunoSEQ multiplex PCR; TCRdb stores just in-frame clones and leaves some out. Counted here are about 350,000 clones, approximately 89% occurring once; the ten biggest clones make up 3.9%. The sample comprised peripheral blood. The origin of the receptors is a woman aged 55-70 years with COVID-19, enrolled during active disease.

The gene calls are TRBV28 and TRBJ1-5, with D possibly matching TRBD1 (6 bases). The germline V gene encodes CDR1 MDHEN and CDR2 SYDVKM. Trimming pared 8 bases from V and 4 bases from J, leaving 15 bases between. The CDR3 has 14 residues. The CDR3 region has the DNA TGTGCCAGCCAGACAGGTGGCGGGAATCAGCCCCAGCATTTT. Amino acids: CASQTGGGNQPQHF.

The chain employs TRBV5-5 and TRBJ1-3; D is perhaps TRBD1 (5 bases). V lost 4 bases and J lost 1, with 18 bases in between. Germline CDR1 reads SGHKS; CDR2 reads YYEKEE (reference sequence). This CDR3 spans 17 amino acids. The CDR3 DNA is TGTGCCAGCAGCATTCGTGGGGGGGTAAATTCTGGAAACACCATATATTTT. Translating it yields CASSIRGGVNSGNTIYF.

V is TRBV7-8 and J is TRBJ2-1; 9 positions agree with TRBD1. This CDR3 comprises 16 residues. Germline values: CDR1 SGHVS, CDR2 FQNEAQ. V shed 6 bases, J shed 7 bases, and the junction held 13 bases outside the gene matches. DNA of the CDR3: TGTGCCAGCAGTCCGCCGGGGACAGGGACGAATAATGAGCAGTTCTTC. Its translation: CASSPPGTGTNNEQFF. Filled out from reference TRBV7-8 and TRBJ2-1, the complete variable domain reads GAGVSQSPRYKVAKRGQDVALRCDPISGHVSLFWYQQALGQGPEFLTYFQNEAQLDKSGLPSDRFFAERPEGSVSTLKIQRTQQEDSAVYLCASSPPGTGTNNEQFFGPGTRLTVL.

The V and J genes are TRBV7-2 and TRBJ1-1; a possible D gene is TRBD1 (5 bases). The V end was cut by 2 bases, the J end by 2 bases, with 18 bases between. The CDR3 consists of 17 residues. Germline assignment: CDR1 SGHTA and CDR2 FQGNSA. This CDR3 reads CASSLLTTPGFNTEAFF. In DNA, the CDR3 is TGTGCCAGCAGCTTACTAACCACACCAGGGTTTAACACTGAAGCTTTCTTT.

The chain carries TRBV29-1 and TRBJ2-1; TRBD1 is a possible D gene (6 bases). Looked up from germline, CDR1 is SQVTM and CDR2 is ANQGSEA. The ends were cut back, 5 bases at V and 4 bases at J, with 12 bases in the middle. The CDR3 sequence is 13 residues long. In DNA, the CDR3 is TGCAGCGTTTGGGGGACAAGTTACAATGAGCAGTTCTTC. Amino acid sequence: CSVWGTSYNEQFF.

The CDR3 here is CASSQGGQNEQYF. The DNA for the CDR3 is TGTGCCAGCAGCCAAGGCGGGCAGAACGAGCAGTACTTC. This rearrangement joins TRBV14 to TRBJ2-7; D is possibly TRBD2 (5 bases). V shed 1 base and J shed 5 bases, with 9 bases lying between them. The germline gives CDR1 SGHDN, CDR2 FVKESK. This CDR3 has 13 residues.

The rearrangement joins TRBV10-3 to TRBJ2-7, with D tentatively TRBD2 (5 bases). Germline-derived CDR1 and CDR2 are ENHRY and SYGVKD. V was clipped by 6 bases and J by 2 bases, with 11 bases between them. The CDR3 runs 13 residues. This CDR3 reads CAISVSGAYEQYF. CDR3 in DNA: TGTGCCATCAGCGTCTCCGGGGCCTACGAGCAGTACTTC.

This CDR3 reads CASSRDSPNEKLFF. Here the CDR3 DNA reads TGTGCCAGCAGTCGGGACAGCCCTAATGAAAAACTGTTTTTT. This chain links TRBV4-2 with TRBJ1-4, with TRBD1 matching over 7 bases. CDR3 size: 14 residues. The V gene end was trimmed by 6 bases and the J gene end by 3 bases; junction bases not matched to a gene: 4. Germline V gene lookup returns CDR1 LGHNA and CDR2 YNFKEQ.

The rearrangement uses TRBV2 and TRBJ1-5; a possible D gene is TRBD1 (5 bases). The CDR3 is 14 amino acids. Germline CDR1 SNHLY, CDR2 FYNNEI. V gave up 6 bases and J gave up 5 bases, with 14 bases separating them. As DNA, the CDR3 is TGTGCCAGCAGCTCAGGGACTATTTATCAGCCCCAGCATTTT. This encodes CASSSGTIYQPQHF.